The 28 T cell receptor beta chains listed next were all sequenced from one sample in a study of blood T cell repertoires in COVID-19. Sequenced by immunoSEQ multiplex PCR; TCRdb stores in-frame clones only, minus some. The repertoire includes about 97,000 clones, approximately 86% of them detected once, and 3% sits in the top ten. The sample consisted of peripheral blood. All receptors derive from a man in his fifties with active or convalescent COVID-19.

The chain recombines TRBV7-2 with TRBJ2-1, with 11 bases matching TRBD2. V gave up 3 bases and J gave up 8 bases; unmatched junction bases: 6. Germline CDR1 reads SGHTA; CDR2 reads FQGNSA. The CDR3 contains 15 residues. CDR3 amino acids: CASSFTLAGGDEQFF. CDR3 nucleotide sequence: TGTGCCAGCAGCTTCACCCTAGCGGGGGGCGATGAGCAGTTCTTC. The entire variable domain, with the rest obtained from reference TRBV7-2 and TRBJ2-1, is as follows: GAGVSQSPSNKVTEKGKDVELRCDPISGHTALYWYRQSLGQGLEFLIYFQGNSAPDKSGLPSDRFSAERTGGSVSTLTIQRTQQEDSAVYLCASSFTLAGGDEQFFGPGTRLTVL.

V and J are TRBV10-3 and TRBJ2-1; tentatively, D is TRBD1 (5 bases). The germline V gene has CDR1 ENHRY and CDR2 SYGVKD. Trimming took off 11 bases at V and 4 bases at J, with 15 bases between the two ends. The CDR3 runs to 13 residues. The CDR3 is CAVWQGSYNEQFF. The CDR3 region has the DNA TGTGCCGTCTGGCAGGGCTCGTACAATGAGCAGTTCTTC.

The chain is built from TRBV4-3 and TRBJ2-5; 8 bases agree with TRBD2. Germline V CDR1 and CDR2: LGHNA, YSLEER. The CDR3 is made up of 17 amino acids. V was pared by 0 bases and J by 2 bases, with 8 bases of the junction left unmatched. The CDR3 nucleotides are TGCGCCAGCAGCCAAGATGCGGGGGGTCGTCAGCAAGAGACCCAGTACTTC. Amino acids: CASSQDAGGRQQETQYF.

The V gene is TRBV2, the J gene TRBJ1-5; 7 bases match TRBD1. The CDR3 runs 15 residues. Losses at the gene ends were 4 bases for V and 6 bases for J; bases not matched to a gene: 9. Germline assignment: CDR1 SNHLY and CDR2 FYNNEI. CDR3 protein: CASSGGDSQSQPQHF. The CDR3, as DNA: TGTGCCAGCAGTGGAGGGGACAGCCAGTCTCAGCCCCAGCATTTT.

The count of this clone is one. The rearrangement joins TRBV11-1 to TRBJ1-6; 10 nucleotides line up with TRBD1. V dropped 5 bases and J dropped 7; count of bases not matched to a gene: 5. Germline V gene sequence: CDR1 SGHAT, CDR2 FQDESV (reference sequence). The CDR3 sequence is 15 residues long. The CDR3 DNA follows: TGTGCCAGCAGCCTGGGGACAGGGGACAATTCACCCCTCCACTTT. Translated: CASSLGTGDNSPLHF.

The J gene is TRBJ2-3, the V gene TRBV5-1; 15 bases agree with TRBD2. In germline, CDR1 is SGHRS, CDR2 YFSETQ. V gave up 4 bases and J gave up 4 bases; unmatched junction bases: 10. This CDR3 region has 18 residues. The CDR3 nucleotides are TGCGCCAGCAGCCCCGGGACTAGCGGGGGGACTAACCCAGATACGCAGTATTTT. Its translation: CASSPGTSGGTNPDTQYF.

The chain couples TRBV14 to TRBJ1-2; 8 bases are a match to TRBD1. Trimming cost V 8 bases and J 1 base; bases outside gene matches: 3. The CDR3 covers 13 residues. Germline V CDR1 and CDR2: SGHDN, FVKESK. The CDR3 DNA reads as TGTGCCAGCTCGGACAGGGTTAACTATGGCTACACCTTC. Amino acids: CASSDRVNYGYTF.

This clone was counted a single time. CDR3 in DNA: TGTGCCAGCAGTTACGGCAGGGAAAAGATGAACACTGAAGCTTTCTTT. Translating gives CASSYGREKMNTEAFF. The J gene is TRBJ1-1, the V gene TRBV6-2 or TRBV6-3; D may be TRBD1 (5 bases). V shed 2 bases and J shed 0 bases, with 13 bases lying between them. The CDR3 has 16 residues. Looked up from germline, CDR1 is MNHEY and CDR2 is SVGEGT.

In this sample, this clone turned up once. The chain carries TRBV29-1 and TRBJ1-1, with 10 bases lining up with TRBD1. The germline gives CDR1 SQVTM, CDR2 ANQGSEA. This CDR3 has 12 amino acids. V dropped 7 bases and J dropped 3; count of bases not matched to a gene: 2. CDR3 bases: TGCAGCGCCGGGACAGGGGACACTGAAGCTTTCTTT. Amino acids: CSAGTGDTEAFF.

The chain uses TRBV3-1 (or the pseudogene TRBV3-2) and TRBJ1-5; the D is unclear. V lost 11 bases and J 9 bases, leaving 17 bases between the germline ends. Germline lookup yields CDR1 LGHDT and CDR2 YNNKEL (reference sequence). The CDR3 has 12 amino acids. The CDR3 is CAAGITNGPQHF. The CDR3 DNA is TGTGCCGCAGGCATTACAAATGGGCCCCAGCATTTT.

As DNA, the CDR3 is TGCGCCAGCAGCTTGGACCCCGGGACTAGCCTGCCAGATACGCAGTATTTT. Its translation: CASSLDPGTSLPDTQYF. The J gene is TRBJ2-3, the V gene TRBV5-1; 9 bases line up with TRBD2. The germline V gene has CDR1 SGHRS and CDR2 YFSETQ. V lost 0 bases to trimming and J lost 4 bases; unmatched junction nucleotides: 9. This CDR3 has 17 amino acids.

The V and J genes are TRBV6-5 and TRBJ2-7; maybe TRBD1 (6 bases). V was cut by 2 bases and J by 1 base, with 15 bases left in between. Germline values: CDR1 MNHEY, CDR2 SVGAGI. CDR3 size: 16 residues. CDR3 sequence reads: CASSYPKRQVSYEQYV. The CDR3 bases are TGTGCCAGCAGTTACCCCAAAAGACAGGTATCCTACGAGCAGTACGTC.

The sample holds one count of this clone. The chain employs TRBV6-6 and TRBJ2-7; 10 nucleotides align to TRBD1. V was clipped by 4 bases and J by 5 bases; unmatched bases: 5. Germline V gene lookup returns CDR1 MNHNY and CDR2 SVGAGI (reference sequence). The CDR3 spans 14 residues. CDR3 sequence: CASSSPDRGDEQYV. CDR3 sequence (DNA): TGTGCCAGCAGTTCCCCGGACAGGGGGGACGAGCAGTACGTC.

This rearrangement joins TRBV2 to TRBJ1-1, with 7 nucleotides matching TRBD1. This CDR3 is 10 amino acids long. J gave up 12 bases and V 6 bases, and 4 bases lay outside the gene matches. Germline-derived CDR1 and CDR2 are SNHLY and FYNNEI. The CDR3 loop reads CASRGQESFF. The CDR3 DNA reads as TGTGCCAGCAGAGGACAGGAGTCTTTCTTT.

This chain links TRBV6-5 with TRBJ2-3; D is possibly TRBD1 (6 bases). The CDR3 has 15 residues. V lost 2 bases and J 2 bases, leaving 11 bases between the germline ends. Germline V CDR1 and CDR2: MNHEY, SVGAGI. The CDR3 reads CASSYRQAHTDTQYF. CDR3 nucleotides: TGTGCCAGCAGTTACCGACAGGCCCACACAGATACGCAGTATTTT.

The chain uses TRBV10-3 and TRBJ1-1; TRBD1 aligns across 7 bases. Germline V gene data show CDR1 as ENHRY and CDR2 as SYGVKD. This CDR3 has 12 residues. V lost 2 bases, J lost 8 bases, and 2 bases stayed unmatched. CDR3: CAISEGQAEAFF. DNA for the CDR3: TGTGCCATCAGTGAGGGACAGGCAGAAGCTTTCTTT.

The chain uses TRBV12-3 or TRBV12-4 and TRBJ2-3; 8 positions match TRBD1. The CDR3 runs 13 residues. V lost 3 bases, J lost 4 bases, and 0 bases stayed unmatched. DNA of the CDR3: TGTGCCAGCAGTTTGGACAGGGCAGATACGCAGTATTTT. Translating it yields CASSLDRADTQYF.

The J gene is TRBJ1-2, the V gene TRBV18; D is perhaps TRBD1 (6 bases). V lost 8 bases to trimming and J lost 0 bases, with 19 bases between them. This CDR3 has 16 amino acids. Germline CDR1 and CDR2: KGHSH and LQKENI. CDR3 nucleotide sequence: TGTGCCAGCGCTCAGAACAGGGAACCTACTAACTATGGCTACACCTTC. Residues: CASAQNREPTNYGYTF.

The rearrangement joins TRBV30 to TRBJ2-7; 7 nucleotides match TRBD2. V was pared by 0 bases and J by 9 bases, with 23 bases of the junction left unmatched. There are 18 residues in the CDR3. The germline CDR1 and CDR2 sequences are GTSNPN and SVGIG (reference sequence). The CDR3 DNA is TGTGCCTGGAGTGTACGCCCCCCGGGGGGTGCTACCCTACGAGCGCAGTACTTC. This gives the protein CAWSVRPPGGATLRAQYF.

The CDR3 reads CASSPPGGVAEAFF. The CDR3 DNA follows: TGTGCCAGCTCACCACCCGGTGGTGTGGCTGAAGCTTTCTTT. The chain couples TRBV18 to TRBJ1-1; unclear D gene. The CDR3 has 14 residues. The germline gives CDR1 KGHSH, CDR2 LQKENI. Trimming stripped 0 bases from V and 6 bases from J, with 11 bases between.

This clone was observed once. The V call is TRBV29-1, the J call TRBJ1-1; 11 nucleotides agree with TRBD1. The CDR3 is 16 residues long. With V trimmed by 7 bases and J by 1 base, 11 bases remained unmatched. Germline assignment: CDR1 SQVTM and CDR2 ANQGSEA. Here the CDR3 reads CSAGDGTGGPNTEAFF. CDR3 nucleotides: TGCAGCGCGGGGGACGGGACAGGGGGTCCGAACACTGAAGCTTTCTTT.

The chain joins TRBV18 to TRBJ2-5; 12 bases are a match to TRBD1. J was trimmed by 5 bases and V by 4 bases; bases with no gene match: 8. Germline-derived CDR1 and CDR2 are KGHSH and LQKENI. This CDR3 spans 16 amino acids. The CDR3 DNA is TGTGCCAGCTCACTTACCGGGACAGGGGGCGTCGAGACCCAGTACTTC. Amino acids: CASSLTGTGGVETQYF.

V gene TRBV6-5 combines with J gene TRBJ1-1; D unresolved. V was clipped by 4 bases and J by 1 base, with 7 bases between them. The CDR3 runs to 13 residues. Per germline, CDR1 MNHEY and CDR2 SVGAGI. Written as DNA, the CDR3 is TGTGCCAGCAGTTGGCAGGAGAACACTGAAGCTTTCTTT. This encodes CASSWQENTEAFF.

As concerns this clone: This same CDR3 is encoded by further DNA sequences in the sample. The chain couples TRBV4-1 to TRBJ1-5; 9 bases map to TRBD1. CDR1 is MGHRA and CDR2 is YSYEKL in the germline V gene. This CDR3 has 15 residues. The ends lost 0 bases at V and 6 bases at J; junction bases unmatched: 3. CDR3 sequence: CASSQDETGGQPQHF. In nucleotides, the CDR3 is TGCGCCAGCAGCCAAGATGAGACAGGGGGTCAGCCCCAGCATTTT.

The rearrangement joins TRBV12-3 or TRBV12-4 to TRBJ1-1; TRBD1 aligns across 8 bases. The CDR3 runs 13 residues. After removal of 6 bases from V and 8 bases from J, the junction contained 8 bases not matched to a gene. CDR3 amino acids: CASSPPGGTEAFF. CDR3 nucleotide sequence: TGTGCCAGCAGCCCGCCAGGGGGCACGGAAGCTTTCTTT.

The rearrangement links TRBV25-1 to TRBJ2-5; 9 bases are a match to TRBD2. Per germline, CDR1 MGHDK and CDR2 SYGVNS. The junction had 3 bases not matched to a gene; V was cut back by 6 bases and J by 1 base. There are 14 residues in the CDR3. This chain's CDR3 is CASRQAGGQETQYF. The CDR3 nucleotides read TGTGCCAGCAGGCAAGCGGGGGGCCAAGAGACCCAGTACTTC.

V and J are TRBV4-1 and TRBJ1-2; TRBD1 matches 7 bases. Germline V gives CDR1 MGHRA, CDR2 YSYEKL. The CDR3 consists of 14 residues. The ends lost 4 bases at V and 3 bases at J; junction bases unmatched: 5. The CDR3 loop is CASSPGGLDYGYTF. The CDR3 DNA reads as TGCGCCAGCAGCCCAGGGGGTTTGGACTATGGCTACACCTTC.

This clone was found once. CDR3 region: CASSLAAGGFNEAFF. In DNA form, the CDR3 reads TGTGCCAGCAGCTTAGCGGCAGGGGGCTTTAATGAAGCTTTCTTT. The chain links TRBV7-9 to TRBJ1-1, with 8 bases that match TRBD1. V was pared by 0 bases and J by 7 bases, with 7 bases of the junction left unmatched. CDR3 size: 15 residues. The germline gives CDR1 SEHNR, CDR2 FQNEAQ (reference sequence).